One T cell receptor beta chain is described in this entry. Its antigen is unidentified. TCRdb derives one entry per CDR3 protein from the 5' RACE reads, leaving out DNA. The sample totals a few hundred thousand distinct CDR3 sequences. The sample comes from a study of T cells expressing NK-cell markers. Study details: The study drew TCR beta repertoires from sorted CD3+CD56+NKG2C+, CD3+CD56+NKG2C- and CD3+CD56-NKG2C+ T cells. The study's findings and limits: The CD3+CD56-NKG2C+ fraction was also led by these clonotypes in a few donors.

The CDR3 runs 16 residues. The rearrangement uses TRBV12-3 or TRBV12-4 and TRBJ2-3; TCRdb selects TRBD2, and the lack of DNA leaves this call unchecked. The sample comprised blood T cells: a sorted CD56 or NKG2C T cell subset, CD4+ or CD8+ T cells, or bulk PBMC T cells (not recorded which). The receptor comes from a man aged 18-69 years in good health. The chain's CDR3 is CASSVGGGADTDTQYF.